The 32 T cell receptor beta chains below all came from one sample that was sequenced in a study of human T cells and chemical hapten exposure. Time point given: patch test 1, 2 weeks after DPC sensitization. The sample's treatment: therapeutic diphenylcyclopropenone sensitization with weekly scalp DPC. A single record per CDR3 protein comes from TCRdb applying MiXCR to the RACE reads. The sample consists of approximately 340,000 distinct CDR3 sequences, about 7% of them appearing once. The input for sequencing was whole blood, taken in connection with sensitization to the hapten diphenylcyclopropenone (DPC). The receptor source for this set is a woman in her late teens or twenties with alopecia areata. Some clones in this sample may be carry-over from other donors' samples.

This clonotype came up a few times. The rearrangement uses TRBV20-1 and TRBJ2-3, with 7 bases identical to TRBD1. The germline gives CDR1 DFQATT, CDR2 SNEGSKA (reference sequence). The CDR3 runs to 17 residues. The J segment lost 1 base and the V segment lost 1 base, leaving 11 bases of the junction unmatched. In DNA form, the CDR3 reads TGCAGTGCTAGAGCCCCCCCCGGGACAGTTGGCACAGATACGCAGTATTTT. It yields the protein CSARAPPGTVGTDTQYF.

This chain uses TRBV7-2 with TRBJ1-2; D may be TRBD1 (5 bases). Germline CDR1 SGHTA, CDR2 FQGNSA. Trimming removed 10 bases at V and 6 bases at J, with 21 bases between. This CDR3 is 14 amino acids long. The CDR3 loop reads CATSLGLVWDGYTF. CDR3 sequence (DNA): TGTGCCACCAGTCTGGGGCTAGTGTGGGATGGCTACACCTTC.

The V gene is TRBV4-2, the J gene TRBJ1-4; TRBD1 might be the D (5 bases). V was shortened by 3 bases and J by 5 bases, with 13 bases between the two germline ends. Germline V lookup: CDR1 LGHNA, CDR2 YNFKEQ. The CDR3 loop spans 15 amino acids. CDR3 nucleotides: TGTGCCAGCAGCCATGCCGGGGCTACCAATGAAAAACTGTTTTTT. Amino acids: CASSHAGATNEKLFF.

A remark on this clonotype: A much larger clone sits a single nucleotide away, making a read error possible. V gene TRBV28 combines with J gene TRBJ2-7; D gene ambiguous. The germline CDR1 and CDR2 sequences are MDHEN and SYDVKM. The length of the CDR3 is 13 residues. The CDR3 region has the DNA TGTGCCAGAAGTTTCGACTTCACCTACGAGCAGTACTTC. Its protein product is CARSFDFTYEQYF.

At least ten counts were recorded for this clonotype. This chain joins TRBV12-3 or TRBV12-4 and TRBJ1-5; D is ambiguous. This CDR3 region has 14 residues. V dropped 6 bases and J dropped 4 bases, with 13 bases sitting between them. The CDR3 DNA follows: TGTGCCAGCAGAGGACCCCTCTCGAATCAGCCCCAGCATTTT. This translates into CASRGPLSNQPQHF.

The chain recombines TRBV5-5 with TRBJ1-5; TRBD1 might be the D (5 bases). This CDR3 is 15 amino acids long. Germline CDR1 reads SGHKS; CDR2 reads YYEKEE (reference sequence). V gave up 3 bases and J gave up 3 bases, with 13 bases separating them. CDR3: CASSWTYGANQPQHF. CDR3 coding DNA: TGTGCCAGCAGCTGGACCTACGGGGCCAATCAGCCCCAGCATTTT.

This chain uses TRBV10-3 with TRBJ1-3; 12 bases match TRBD1. Germline V CDR1 and CDR2: ENHRY, SYGVKD. The V gene end was trimmed by 3 bases and the J gene end by 4 bases; junction bases not matched to a gene: 7. The CDR3 spans 17 residues. The CDR3 nucleotides are TGTGCCATCAGTGACCCCGGGACAGGGGGCCGAGGAAACACCATATATTTT. It yields the protein CAISDPGTGGRGNTIYF.

In its sample, this clonotype was seen a few times. V and J are TRBV6-4 and TRBJ1-3; no firm D call. With 6 bases removed from V and 0 bases from J, the gap between germline ends came to 12 bases. This CDR3 spans 15 amino acids. Looked up from germline, CDR1 is MRHNA and CDR2 is SNTAGT. CDR3 sequence (DNA): TGTGCCAGCAGCGTCGACGGAAGCTCTGGAAACACCATATATTTT. Translation: CASSVDGSSGNTIYF.

This clonotype was detected only a few times. The chain employs TRBV20-1 and TRBJ1-1; D might be TRBD1 (5 bases). Germline values: CDR1 DFQATT, CDR2 SNEGSKA (reference sequence). The V gene lost 1 base and the J gene lost 1 base, with 10 bases spanning the gap. The CDR3 totals 14 residues. CDR3 region: CSARAAGPNTEAFF. The CDR3 DNA reads TGCAGTGCTAGAGCCGCGGGGCCGAACACTGAAGCTTTCTTT.

This clonotype was seen only a few times. The CDR3 loop reads CASSLGPQRADTQYF. The CDR3 region has the DNA TGTGCCAGCAGCTTAGGGCCCCAGAGAGCAGATACGCAGTATTTT. This chain uses TRBV7-6 with TRBJ2-3; D unresolved. V lost 1 base, J lost 4 bases, and 12 bases lay in between. The CDR3 covers 15 residues. Germline V CDR1 and CDR2: SGHVS, FNYEAQ.

At least ten counts were recorded for this clonotype. This rearrangement joins TRBV7-2 to TRBJ2-4; no firm D call. Germline V gene lookup returns CDR1 SGHTA and CDR2 FQGNSA. This CDR3 is 13 amino acids long. Between the trimmed V and J ends, which lost 2 bases and 5 bases, there was a span of 7 bases. Here the CDR3 reads CASSLKSENIQYF. CDR3 DNA: TGTGCCAGCAGCTTAAAGTCAGAAAACATTCAGTACTTC.

J is TRBJ2-5 and V is TRBV5-4; D gene uncertain. Trimming cost V 1 base and J 2 bases, with 12 bases left between them. Germline values: CDR1 SGHNT, CDR2 YYREEE (reference sequence). This CDR3 spans 15 amino acids. The CDR3 DNA reads as TGTGCCAGCAGCTTGAAGGATAGCACACAAGAGACCCAGTACTTC. Protein: CASSLKDSTQETQYF. Full variable domain (outside the CDR3, taken from reference TRBV5-4 and TRBJ2-5): ETGVTQSPTHLIKTRGQQVTLRCSSQSGHNTVSWYQQALGQGPQFIFQYYREEENGRGNFPPRFSGLQFPNYSSELNVNALELDDSALYLCASSLKDSTQETQYFGPGTRLLVL.

The J gene is TRBJ2-5, the V gene TRBV6-1, with a weak D call TRBD1 (6 bases). The V end lost 8 bases, the J end lost 5 bases, and 24 bases lay between the germline ends. The CDR3 spans 16 residues. Germline loops: CDR1 MNHNS, CDR2 SASEGT. CDR3 amino acids: CASSPLGGQSRETQYF. In nucleotides, the CDR3 is TGTGCCAGCTCGCCCCTCGGAGGACAGAGTCGGGAGACCCAGTACTTC.

This clonotype was found a few times. V is TRBV27 and J is TRBJ2-4; D may be TRBD1 (6 bases). V dropped 4 bases and J dropped 6 bases, with 25 bases sitting between them. Germline assignment: CDR1 MNHEY and CDR2 SMNVEV (reference sequence). CDR3 size: 18 residues. CDR3 region: CASSSPDRTNLHGNIQYF. In DNA, the CDR3 is TGTGCCAGCAGTTCCCCCGACAGGACCAACCTTCATGGAAACATTCAGTACTTC.

The chain has TRBV12-3 or TRBV12-4 and TRBJ1-1; D is undetermined. V was clipped by 6 bases and J by 12 bases, with 20 bases between them. This CDR3 is built from 13 residues. The CDR3 loop is CASSGPGAGPSFF. In DNA form, the CDR3 reads TGTGCCAGCAGCGGACCCGGAGCAGGCCCCTCTTTCTTT.

Turning to this clonotype: This likely comes from a read error, as the CDR3 has no conserved phenylalanine or tryptophan at its end. The chain joins TRBV7-3 to TRBJ2-1; 12 positions agree with TRBD2. Trimming took 5 bases from V and 1 from J; bases not matched to a gene: 0. Germline CDR1 reads SGHTA; CDR2 reads FQGTGA. There are 15 residues in the CDR3. CDR3 region: CASSGTSGSYNEQFL. The CDR3 coding sequence is TGTGCCAGCAGCGGGACTAGCGGGTCCTACAATGAGCAGTTCCTC.

This clonotype was detected only a few times. V is TRBV7-2 and J is TRBJ2-1; D assignment may be TRBD1 or TRBD2 (5 bases each). Trimming removed 6 bases at V and 7 bases at J, with 10 bases between. This CDR3 has 12 amino acids. Germline CDR1 is SGHTA and CDR2 is FQGNSA. In DNA, the CDR3 is TGTGCCAGCAGAAGGGGACGGAATGAGCAGTTCTTC. Translation: CASRRGRNEQFF.

The gene calls are TRBV9 and TRBJ2-3; 9 bases match TRBD2. CDR1 and CDR2 (germline): SGDLS, YYNGEE. V lost 3 bases to trimming and J lost 5 bases; unmatched junction nucleotides: 4. The CDR3 contains 14 residues. The CDR3 reads CASSERGARDTQYF. In DNA form, the CDR3 reads TGTGCCAGCAGCGAGCGGGGGGCCAGAGATACGCAGTATTTT.

The genes are TRBV6-5 and TRBJ2-1; D ambiguous. Trimming pared 7 bases from V and 0 bases from J, leaving 10 bases between. CDR3 length equals 14 residues. Germline CDR1 reads MNHEY; CDR2 reads SVGAGI. CDR3 bases: TGTGCCAGCACTCCCGGGCGCTCCTACAATGAGCAGTTCTTC. Translation gives CASTPGRSYNEQFF.

This clonotype appeared many times. The rearrangement uses TRBV7-2 and TRBJ1-5, with D possibly being TRBD1 (6 bases). The V gene's germline CDR1 is SGHTA and CDR2 FQGNSA. The CDR3 consists of 13 residues. Trimming left V 6 bases short and J 7 bases short, with 13 bases between. CDR3 region: CASSTRGNQPQHF. The DNA for the CDR3 is TGTGCCAGCAGTACCAGGGGAAACCAGCCCCAGCATTTT. The complete variable domain, with remaining parts taken from reference TRBV7-2 and TRBJ1-5, reads GAGVSQSPSNKVTEKGKDVELRCDPISGHTALYWYRQSLGQGLEFLIYFQGNSAPDKSGLPSDRFSAERTGGSVSTLTIQRTQQEDSAVYLCASSTRGNQPQHFGDGTRLSIL.

The V call is TRBV10-3, the J call TRBJ2-3; D might be TRBD1 (5 bases). Trimming took 3 bases from V and 6 from J, leaving 10 bases between them. CDR3 length equals 13 residues. From germline, CDR1 is ENHRY and CDR2 SYGVKD. CDR3 in amino acids: CAISEQVMDTQYF. The CDR3 DNA reads TGTGCCATCAGTGAACAGGTCATGGATACGCAGTATTTT.

CDR3 nucleotide sequence: TGTGCCAGCGGGGGGCCAACCTACGAGCAGTACTTC. Residues: CASGGPTYEQYF. The chain couples TRBV12-3 or TRBV12-4 to TRBJ2-7, with D tentatively TRBD1 or TRBD2 (6 bases each). V lost 8 bases, J lost 2 bases, and 10 bases lay in between. The CDR3 contains 12 residues.

The table lists this clonotype with a few counts. This rearrangement joins TRBV7-2 to TRBJ2-4, with TRBD2 identical over 7 bases. The CDR3 length is 18 residues. Germline V gene sequence: CDR1 SGHTA, CDR2 FQGNSA. Losses at the gene ends were 1 base for V and 0 bases for J; bases not matched to a gene: 9. CDR3 loop: CASSLEVGGGIAKNIQYF. The CDR3 DNA reads TGTGCCAGCAGCTTAGAGGTCGGCGGGGGAATAGCCAAAAACATTCAGTACTTC. Drawing the rest from reference TRBV7-2 and TRBJ2-4, the complete variable domain is GAGVSQSPSNKVTEKGKDVELRCDPISGHTALYWYRQSLGQGLEFLIYFQGNSAPDKSGLPSDRFSAERTGGSVSTLTIQRTQQEDSAVYLCASSLEVGGGIAKNIQYFGAGTRLSVL.

This clonotype was picked up many times. The V and J genes are TRBV7-2 and TRBJ2-7, with D hard to call. The CDR3 loop spans 14 amino acids. Germline V lookup: CDR1 SGHTA, CDR2 FQGNSA. V lost 0 bases and J lost 3, with 9 bases in between. CDR3 DNA sequence: TGTGCCAGCAGCTTAGCATTCATAAGCTACGAGCAGTACTTC. It encodes CASSLAFISYEQYF.

The V gene is TRBV5-6, the J gene TRBJ2-7; D gene unclear. Trimming took 4 bases from V and 2 from J, leaving 13 bases between them. This CDR3 spans 14 amino acids. In germline, CDR1 is SGHDT, CDR2 YYEEEE. The DNA of the CDR3 is TGTGCCAGCAGCCCGAAAAAATTACCCTACGAGCAGTACTTC. Residues: CASSPKKLPYEQYF.

In its sample, this clonotype was seen many times. The chain has TRBV5-1 and TRBJ1-4; D not resolved. CDR1 SGHRS and CDR2 YFSETQ come from the germline V gene. Between the trimmed V and J ends, which lost 0 bases and 0 bases, there was a span of 6 bases. The CDR3 has 15 amino acids. This chain's CDR3 is CASSLGGATNEKLFF. The CDR3 region has the DNA TGCGCCAGCAGCTTGGGAGGCGCAACTAATGAAAAACTGTTTTTT.

This clonotype occurred many times. This sequence joins TRBV18 and TRBJ1-6; TRBD1 agrees at 8 bases. The length of the CDR3 is 15 residues. Germline V lookup: CDR1 KGHSH, CDR2 LQKENI. Losses at the gene ends were 4 bases for V and 9 bases for J; bases not matched to a gene: 8. This CDR3 is CASSLNPGGPSPLHF. The CDR3 DNA reads TGTGCCAGCTCACTAAACCCAGGGGGCCCTTCACCCCTCCACTTT.

This clonotype has just a few counts. V and J are TRBV2 and TRBJ2-4; D remains unclear. Between the trimmed V and J ends, which lost 2 bases and 0 bases, there was a span of 20 bases. The CDR3 has 19 residues. From germline, CDR1 is SNHLY and CDR2 FYNNEI. The CDR3 DNA is TGTGCCAGCAGTGAATTGGCTCTCCAACCCTTTCAAGCCAAAAACATTCAGTACTTC. This translates into CASSELALQPFQAKNIQYF.

This clonotype has just a few counts. The genes are TRBV25-1 and TRBJ1-3; possibly TRBD1 for D (6 bases). Germline V lookup: CDR1 MGHDK, CDR2 SYGVNS. This CDR3 contains 14 residues. The V end lost 5 bases, the J end lost 4 bases, and 12 bases lay between the germline ends. The CDR3 DNA is TGTGCCAGCAGTCTCCAGGGGAGAGGAAACACCATATATTTT. This gives the protein CASSLQGRGNTIYF.

This chain joins TRBV6-1 and TRBJ1-2, with a tentative D call TRBD1 (6 bases). V gave up 4 bases and J gave up 8 bases, with 17 bases separating them. The germline V gene has CDR1 MNHNS and CDR2 SASEGT. The CDR3 loop spans 14 amino acids. In nucleotides, the CDR3 is TGTGCCAGCAGTGGACGGACAGCCCTTTTGGGCTACACCTTC. Translated, it gives CASSGRTALLGYTF.

This clonotype occurred many times. The rearrangement uses TRBV6-5 and TRBJ2-5, with D unclear. The germline gives CDR1 MNHEY, CDR2 SVGAGI. V lost 6 bases, J lost 2 bases, and 7 bases lay in between. The CDR3 covers 12 residues. The CDR3 region is CASSSVQETQYF. The CDR3 DNA reads TGTGCCAGCAGCTCGGTTCAAGAGACCCAGTACTTC.

This clonotype was seen at least ten times. V and J are TRBV3-1 and TRBJ2-3; TRBD2 agrees at 9 bases. The CDR3 spans 19 residues. J lost 3 bases, V lost 0 bases, and 13 bases had no gene match. Germline V gene sequence: CDR1 LGHDT, CDR2 YNNKEL (reference sequence). CDR3 coding DNA: TGTGCCAGCAGCCAAGATTCCGGACTAGCGATATTTGAAACAGATACGCAGTATTTT. This encodes CASSQDSGLAIFETDTQYF.